This T cell receptor beta chain was retrieved from a study of T cell repertoires in cytomegalovirus infection. In the study overall: Recently identified HLA-C-restricted CMV epitopes and well-studied HLA-B-restricted CMV epitopes were used by the study. Public TCR beta signatures marked donors with CMV infection and the matching HLA.

This clonotype showed up just a few times. Its matching antigen is unknown. This CDR3 comprises 15 residues. V was trimmed by 2 bases and J by 0 bases, leaving 10 bases between them. Germline CDR1 SEHNR, CDR2 FQNEAQ (reference sequence). Findings and caveats of the study: Predominance within the ex vivo response was attributable to HLA-C-restricted CMV-specific TCR beta clonotypes. Public TCR beta family frequency separated CMV-and-HLA carriers, including in an independent cohort.

MiXCR, run by TCRdb on the reads, gives a single entry per CDR3 protein. Of about a million distinct CDR3 sequences in the sample, around 30% were seen once. The source is a human donor in good health (CMV status not recorded). Some clones in this sample may be carry-over from other donors' samples. Sequenced material: cultured CD8+ T cells from PBMCs, taken from culture after CMV antigen stimulation. V usage is TRBV7-9 and J usage is TRBJ2-5; D is possibly TRBD1 (5 bases). This CDR3 is CASSLTTVYQETQYF. CDR3 nucleotides: TGTGCCAGCAGCTTAACGACAGTGTACCAAGAGACCCAGTACTTC. Based on the CDR3 plus reference TRBV7-9 and TRBJ2-5, the full variable domain is DTGVSQNPRHKITKRGQNVTFRCDPISEHNRLYWYRQTLGQGPEFLTYFQNEAQLEKSRLLSDRFSAERPKGSFSTLEIQRTEQGDSAMYLCASSLTTVYQETQYFGPGTRLLVL.